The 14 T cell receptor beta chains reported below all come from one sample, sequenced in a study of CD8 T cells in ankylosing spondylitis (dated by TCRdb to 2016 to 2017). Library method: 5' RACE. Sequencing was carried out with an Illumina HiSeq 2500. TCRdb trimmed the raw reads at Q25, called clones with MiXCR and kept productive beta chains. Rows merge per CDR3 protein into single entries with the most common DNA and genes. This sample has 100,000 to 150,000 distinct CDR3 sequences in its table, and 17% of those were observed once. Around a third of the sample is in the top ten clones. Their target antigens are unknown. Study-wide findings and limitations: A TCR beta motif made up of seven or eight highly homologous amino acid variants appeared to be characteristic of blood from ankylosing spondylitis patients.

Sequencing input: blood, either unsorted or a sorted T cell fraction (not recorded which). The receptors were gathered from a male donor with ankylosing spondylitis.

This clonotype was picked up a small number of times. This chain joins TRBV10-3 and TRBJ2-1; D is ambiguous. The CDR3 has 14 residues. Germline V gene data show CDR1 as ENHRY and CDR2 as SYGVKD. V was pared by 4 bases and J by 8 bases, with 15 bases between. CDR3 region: CAISAPSLGDEQFF. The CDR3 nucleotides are TGTGCCATCAGTGCTCCATCCCTCGGCGATGAGCAGTTCTTC.

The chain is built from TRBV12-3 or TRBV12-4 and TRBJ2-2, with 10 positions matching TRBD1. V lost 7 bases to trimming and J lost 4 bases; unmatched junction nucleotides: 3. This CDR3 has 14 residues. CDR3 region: CASMGQGITGELFF. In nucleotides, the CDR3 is TGTGCCAGCATGGGACAGGGGATCACCGGGGAGCTGTTTTTT.

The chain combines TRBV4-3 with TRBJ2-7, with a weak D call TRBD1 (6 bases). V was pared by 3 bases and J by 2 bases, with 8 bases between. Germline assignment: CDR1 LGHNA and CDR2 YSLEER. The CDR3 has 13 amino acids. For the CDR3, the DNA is TGCGCCAGCAGCCATGGACAGACCTACGAGCAGTACTTC. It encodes CASSHGQTYEQYF.

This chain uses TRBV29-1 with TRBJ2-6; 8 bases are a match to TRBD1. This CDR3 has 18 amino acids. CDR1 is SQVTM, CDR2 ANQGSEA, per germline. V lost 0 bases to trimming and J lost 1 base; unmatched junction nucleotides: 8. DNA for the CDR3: TGCAGCGTTGAAGATACGACAGGGGTGAGATCTGGGGCCAACGTCCTGACTTTC. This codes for CSVEDTTGVRSGANVLTF.

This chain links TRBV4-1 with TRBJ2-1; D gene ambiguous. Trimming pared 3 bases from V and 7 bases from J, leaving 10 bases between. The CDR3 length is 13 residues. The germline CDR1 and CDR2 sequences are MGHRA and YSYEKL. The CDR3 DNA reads TGCGCCAGCAGCCAGAGCTGGAAGAATGAGCAGTTCTTC. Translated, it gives CASSQSWKNEQFF.

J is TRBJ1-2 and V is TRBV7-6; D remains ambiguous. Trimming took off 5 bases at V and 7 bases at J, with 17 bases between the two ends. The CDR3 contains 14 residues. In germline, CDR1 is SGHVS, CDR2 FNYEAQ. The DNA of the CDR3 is TGTGCCAGCAGCCCACACGGGTCAATGGCTGGCTACACCTTC. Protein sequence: CASSPHGSMAGYTF.

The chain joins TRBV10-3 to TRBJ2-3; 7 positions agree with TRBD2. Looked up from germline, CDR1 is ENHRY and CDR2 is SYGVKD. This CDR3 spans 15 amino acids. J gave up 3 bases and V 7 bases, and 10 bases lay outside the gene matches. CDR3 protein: CAINSWEGLTDTQYF. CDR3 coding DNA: TGTGCCATCAATTCTTGGGAGGGCCTGACAGATACGCAGTATTTT.

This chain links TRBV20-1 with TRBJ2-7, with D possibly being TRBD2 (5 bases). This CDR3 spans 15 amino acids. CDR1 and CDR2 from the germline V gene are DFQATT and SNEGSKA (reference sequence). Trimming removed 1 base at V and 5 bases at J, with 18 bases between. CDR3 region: CSARVGRGVVHEQYF. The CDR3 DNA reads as TGCAGTGCTAGAGTGGGCCGGGGAGTCGTCCACGAGCAGTACTTC.

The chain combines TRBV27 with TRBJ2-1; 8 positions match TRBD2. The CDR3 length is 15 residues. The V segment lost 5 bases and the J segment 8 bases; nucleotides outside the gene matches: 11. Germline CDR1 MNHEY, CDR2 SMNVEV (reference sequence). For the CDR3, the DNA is TGTGCCAGCAGTCCCCCGGGACTAGTAACCCATGAGCAGTTCTTC. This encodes CASSPPGLVTHEQFF.

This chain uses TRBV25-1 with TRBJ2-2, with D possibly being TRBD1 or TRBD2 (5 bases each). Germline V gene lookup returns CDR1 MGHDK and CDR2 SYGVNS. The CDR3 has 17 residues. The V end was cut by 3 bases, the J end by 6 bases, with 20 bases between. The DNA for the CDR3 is TGTGCCAGCAGTGATTTTTTCGGGACCCCATTACCCGGGGAGCTGTTTTTT. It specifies CASSDFFGTPLPGELFF.

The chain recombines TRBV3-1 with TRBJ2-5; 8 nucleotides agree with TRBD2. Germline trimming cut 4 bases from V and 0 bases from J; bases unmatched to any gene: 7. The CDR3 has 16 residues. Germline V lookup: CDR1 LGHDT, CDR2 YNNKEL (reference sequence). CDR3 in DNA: TGTGCCAGCAGCCTCCCCGGGGGGGAGAACCAAGAGACCCAGTACTTC. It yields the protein CASSLPGGENQETQYF.

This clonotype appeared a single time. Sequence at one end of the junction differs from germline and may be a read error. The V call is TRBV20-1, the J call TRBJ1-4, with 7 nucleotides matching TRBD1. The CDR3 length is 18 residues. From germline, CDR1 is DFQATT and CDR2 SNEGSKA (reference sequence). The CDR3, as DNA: TGCAGTGCTAGAGATCGGCAGGGGGGGTTTAGTACGGATGAAAAACAGTTTTTT. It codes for CSARDRQGGFSTDEKQFF.

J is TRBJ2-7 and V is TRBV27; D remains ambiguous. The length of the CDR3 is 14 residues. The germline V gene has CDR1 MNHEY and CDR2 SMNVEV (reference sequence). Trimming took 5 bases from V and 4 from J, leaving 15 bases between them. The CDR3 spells CASSPLSLGYEQYF. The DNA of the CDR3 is TGTGCCAGCAGTCCCTTGTCTTTAGGGTACGAGCAGTACTTC.

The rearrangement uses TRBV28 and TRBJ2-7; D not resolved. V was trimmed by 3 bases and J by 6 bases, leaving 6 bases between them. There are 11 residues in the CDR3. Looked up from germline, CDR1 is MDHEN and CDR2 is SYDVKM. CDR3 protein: CASSFGTEQYF. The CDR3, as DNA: TGTGCCAGCAGTTTTGGTACCGAGCAGTACTTC.